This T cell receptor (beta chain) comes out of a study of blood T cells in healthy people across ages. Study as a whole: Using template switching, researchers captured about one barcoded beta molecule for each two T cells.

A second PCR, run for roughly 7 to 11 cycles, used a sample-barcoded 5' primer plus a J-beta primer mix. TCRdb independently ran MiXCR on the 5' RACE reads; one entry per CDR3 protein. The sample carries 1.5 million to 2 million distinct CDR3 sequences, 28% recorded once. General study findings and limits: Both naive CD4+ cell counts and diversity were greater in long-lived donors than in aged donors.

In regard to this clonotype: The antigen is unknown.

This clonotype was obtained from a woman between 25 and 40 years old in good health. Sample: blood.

The CDR3 nucleotides read TGCGCCAGCAGCCAAGTAAGCCCTTGGACAGGGGACTATGGCTACACCTTC. This sequence encodes CASSQVSPWTGDYGYTF. This chain connects TRBV4-1 to TRBJ1-2, with 9 bases that match TRBD1. The germline gives CDR1 MGHRA, CDR2 YSYEKL. V dropped 1 base and J dropped 3; count of bases not matched to a gene: 9. The CDR3 covers 17 residues.